This T cell receptor (beta chain) was identified in a study of PD-L1 blockade in urothelial cancer. The V end was cut by 0 bases, the J end by 14 bases, with 18 bases between. CDR1 SGHNT and CDR2 YYREEE come from the germline V gene (reference sequence). CDR3 length: 14 amino acids. This sample's time point: pretreatment peripheral blood. Some clones are missing from TCRdb's copy, which holds only in-frame ones; the method was immunoSEQ multiplex PCR. Of under 95,000 clones in the sample, over 75% were seen once. This TCR was sampled from a man in his sixties with urothelial cancer. This chain uses TRBV5-4 with TRBJ2-1, with a tentative D call TRBD2 (5 bases). The source material was PBMCs, sampled around atezolizumab (anti-PD-L1) treatment. CDR3 in DNA: TGTGCCAGCAGCTTGGGATGGAGCGGCAAGGGAAAGTTCTTC. Protein sequence: CASSLGWSGKGKFF. Using reference TRBV5-4 and TRBJ2-1 for the parts outside the CDR3, the full variable domain is ETGVTQSPTHLIKTRGQQVTLRCSSQSGHNTVSWYQQALGQGPQFIFQYYREEENGRGNFPPRFSGLQFPNYSSELNVNALELDDSALYLCASSLGWSGKGKFFGPGTRLTVL.